These 26 T cell receptor beta chains share one sample of origin, sequenced in a study of blood T cell repertoires in COVID-19. Data came from immunoSEQ multiplex PCR; TCRdb stores just in-frame clones and leaves some out. This sample has fewer than 200,000 clones, with roughly 81% found just once. The sequencing sample was made of peripheral blood. The receptors derive from a middle-aged woman with COVID-19, enrolled during active disease.

This clone was detected only once. The rearrangement links TRBV28 to TRBJ2-2, with 15 bases identical to TRBD2. CDR3 length: 20 residues. The ends lost 4 bases at V and 7 bases at J; junction bases unmatched: 16. CDR1 MDHEN and CDR2 SYDVKM come from the germline V gene. This CDR3 is CASSSPGLAGGRGGDGELFF. For the CDR3, the DNA is TGTGCCAGCAGTTCCCCTGGACTAGCGGGAGGGCGCGGGGGAGACGGGGAGCTGTTTTTT.

Written as DNA, the CDR3 is TGTGCCAGCTCACCCGCCGCAGGGGGCACCTCCTACGAGCAGTACGTC. Its protein is CASSPAAGGTSYEQYV. The rearrangement links TRBV18 to TRBJ2-7, with 8 positions matching TRBD1. Germline V CDR1 and CDR2: KGHSH, LQKENI. J lost 0 bases, V lost 3 bases, and 7 bases had no gene match. The CDR3 totals 16 residues.

V gene TRBV6-5 combines with J gene TRBJ1-5, with 8 bases aligning to TRBD1. J gave up 4 bases and V 10 bases, and 12 bases lay outside the gene matches. Looked up from germline, CDR1 is MNHEY and CDR2 is SVGAGI. The CDR3 totals 15 residues. The CDR3 DNA follows: TGTGCCACCCATCCAGGGGGCAGGGGTAATCAGCCCCAGCATTTT. Translated: CATHPGGRGNQPQHF.

The chain joins TRBV5-4 to TRBJ1-1, with a tentative D call TRBD1 (5 bases). The CDR3 sequence is 14 residues long. Germline values: CDR1 SGHNT, CDR2 YYREEE (reference sequence). V lost 2 bases and J lost 2, with 10 bases in between. CDR3 sequence reads: CASSFRQFNTEAFF. CDR3 DNA sequence: TGTGCCAGCAGCTTTCGACAGTTCAACACTGAAGCTTTCTTT.

The rearrangement joins TRBV3-1 (or the pseudogene TRBV3-2) to TRBJ2-4; 14 nucleotides align to TRBD2. Looked up from germline, CDR1 is LGHDT and CDR2 is YNNKEL (reference sequence). V shed 4 bases and J 0 bases; nucleotides not matched to a gene: 5. The CDR3 extends over 18 amino acids. CDR3 sequence (DNA): TGTGCCAGCAGCCCGGGACTAGCGGGAGTACTAGCCAAAAACATTCAGTACTTC. It codes for CASSPGLAGVLAKNIQYF.

The chain employs TRBV30 and TRBJ2-3; 8 bases line up with TRBD1. Germline values: CDR1 GTSNPN, CDR2 SVGIG (reference sequence). Germline trimming cut 3 bases from V and 0 bases from J; bases unmatched to any gene: 8. The CDR3 contains 16 residues. The chain's CDR3 is CAWSPIRDRSTDTQYF. The CDR3 DNA follows: TGTGCCTGGAGCCCTATCCGGGACAGGAGCACAGATACGCAGTATTTT. Drawing the rest from reference TRBV30 and TRBJ2-3, the complete variable domain is SQTIHQWPATLVQPVGSPLSLECTVEGTSNPNLYWYRQAAGRGLQLLFYSVGIGQISSEVPQNLSASRPQDRQFILSSKKLLLSDSGFYLCAWSPIRDRSTDTQYFGPGTRLTVL.

This clone has just one count. The chain combines TRBV5-1 with TRBJ1-1, with D possibly TRBD1 on 5 matching bases. Trimming took off 4 bases at V and 1 base at J, with 11 bases between the two ends. This CDR3 is 14 amino acids long. CDR1 and CDR2 (germline): SGHRS, YFSETQ. The CDR3 DNA sequence: TGCGCCAGCAGCCTATCGACAGCGAACACTGAAGCTTTCTTT. This gives the protein CASSLSTANTEAFF.

This sequence joins TRBV2 and TRBJ2-2, with 10 bases matching TRBD2. The CDR3 covers 18 residues. Germline loops: CDR1 SNHLY, CDR2 FYNNEI. The ends lost 8 bases at V and 1 base at J; junction bases unmatched: 13. CDR3 region: CASFTVGGTSENTGELFF. CDR3 sequence (DNA): TGTGCCAGCTTCACTGTCGGTGGGACTAGCGAGAACACCGGGGAGCTGTTTTTT.

As DNA, the CDR3 is TGCGCCAGCAGCTTGATGGGGGGAGAGTCACCCCTCCACTTT. Translated, it gives CASSLMGGESPLHF. V gene TRBV5-1 combines with J gene TRBJ1-6; a weak D match, TRBD1 (5 bases). Germline CDR1 reads SGHRS; CDR2 reads YFSETQ. CDR3 length: 14 amino acids. V lost 1 base and J 10 bases, leaving 12 bases between the germline ends.

Only one count was recorded for this clone. The V call is TRBV4-1, the J call TRBJ2-5; 12 bases match TRBD2. The trim removed 3 bases at V and 5 bases at J, leaving 7 bases unmatched. The germline gives CDR1 MGHRA, CDR2 YSYEKL. This CDR3 comprises 16 residues. The CDR3 DNA sequence: TGCGCCAGCAGCCAGCCTAGCGGGAGGGCCTGGGAGACCCAGTACTTC. Its translation is CASSQPSGRAWETQYF.

V usage is TRBV18 and J usage is TRBJ2-6, with TRBD1 identical over 7 bases. Trimming cost V 6 bases and J 1 base; bases outside gene matches: 6. The germline V gene encodes CDR1 KGHSH and CDR2 LQKENI. The CDR3 extends over 16 amino acids. DNA of the CDR3: TGTGCCAGCTCGCCTGACAGGGTATCTGGGGCCAACGTCCTGACTTTC. Protein sequence: CASSPDRVSGANVLTF.

As to this clone: The sample carries other DNA sequences with the same CDR3. The gene calls are TRBV9 and TRBJ2-2; D might be TRBD1 (6 bases). The CDR3 spans 15 residues. The germline gives CDR1 SGDLS, CDR2 YYNGEE. The germline V and J ends were trimmed by 0 bases and 2 bases, with 8 bases remaining between them. The DNA for the CDR3 is TGTGCCAGCAGCGTAGGGACAGTTAACACCGGGGAGCTGTTTTTT. It yields the protein CASSVGTVNTGELFF. The whole variable domain, remainder taken from reference TRBV9 and TRBJ2-2, is DSGVTQTPKHLITATGQRVTLRCSPRSGDLSVYWYQQSLDQGLQFLIQYYNGEERAKGNILERFSAQQFPDLHSELNLSSLELGDSALYFCASSVGTVNTGELFFGEGSRLTVL.

The CDR3 nucleotides read TGTGCCAGCACCCCTGGGCCCGCCTACAATGAGCAGTTCTTC. It codes for CASTPGPAYNEQFF. The chain is built from TRBV5-4 and TRBJ2-1; D gene uncertain. This CDR3 is 14 amino acids long. Trimming took off 6 bases at V and 2 bases at J, with 12 bases between the two ends. Germline lookup yields CDR1 SGHNT and CDR2 YYREEE (reference sequence).

The V and J genes are TRBV4-2 and TRBJ2-7; 9 bases agree with TRBD2. V trimming: 0 bases; J trimming: 2 bases; junction bases outside the gene matches: 5. The CDR3 loop spans 16 amino acids. Germline V CDR1 and CDR2: LGHNA, YNFKEQ. The CDR3 loop is CASSQELAGATYEQYF. CDR3 DNA sequence: TGTGCCAGCAGCCAAGAATTAGCGGGGGCGACCTACGAGCAGTACTTC.

CDR3 coding DNA: TGCGCCAGCAGCCAGAAGACAGGGGGCGCGTGGGCTGAAGCTTTCTTT. The encoded protein is CASSQKTGGAWAEAFF. The V call is TRBV4-1, the J call TRBJ1-1, with TRBD1 matching 10 bases. Germline V gene lookup returns CDR1 MGHRA and CDR2 YSYEKL. V lost 3 bases to trimming and J lost 6 bases; unmatched junction nucleotides: 10. The CDR3 totals 16 residues.

This chain joins TRBV29-1 and TRBJ2-5; D might be TRBD2 (6 bases). The CDR3 consists of 11 residues. Trimming left V 4 bases short and J 4 bases short, with 7 bases between. CDR1 SQVTM and CDR2 ANQGSEA come from the germline V gene. DNA of the CDR3: TGCAGCGTTGTGGAGGGAGAGACCCAGTACTTC. Translated, it gives CSVVEGETQYF.

This clone rates as medium-sized. The chain carries TRBV28 and TRBJ1-1; D unresolved. V shed 2 bases and J shed 4 bases, with 5 bases lying between them. The germline V gene has CDR1 MDHEN and CDR2 SYDVKM. This CDR3 is built from 12 residues. Here the CDR3 reads CASSLRFTEAFF. CDR3 bases: TGTGCCAGCAGTTTACGGTTCACTGAAGCTTTCTTT.

The chain joins TRBV4-1 to TRBJ2-7; 8 bases map to TRBD2. Per the germline V gene, CDR1 is MGHRA and CDR2 is YSYEKL. The ends lost 3 bases at V and 5 bases at J; junction bases unmatched: 9. CDR3 length equals 15 residues. CDR3 in amino acids: CASSHVLGGRNEQYF. In nucleotides, the CDR3 is TGCGCCAGCAGCCATGTCTTGGGCGGGAGGAACGAGCAGTACTTC.

The gene calls are TRBV2 and TRBJ2-5, with 7 bases that match TRBD2. Germline V gene sequence: CDR1 SNHLY, CDR2 FYNNEI. CDR3 length: 13 residues. J gave up 4 bases and V 8 bases, and 7 bases lay outside the gene matches. CDR3: CASVQRGPETQYF. DNA for the CDR3: TGTGCCAGCGTTCAGCGGGGTCCAGAGACCCAGTACTTC.

The chain carries TRBV19 and TRBJ1-2, with 11 bases fitting TRBD1. The CDR3 contains 17 residues. J gave up 2 bases and V 4 bases, and 9 bases lay outside the gene matches. CDR1 is LNHDA and CDR2 is SQIVND in the germline V gene (reference sequence). The CDR3 is CASSTGQGATVNYGYTF. In DNA, the CDR3 is TGTGCCAGTAGTACCGGACAGGGGGCTACGGTAAACTATGGCTACACCTTC.

This chain links TRBV28 with TRBJ1-2, with a tentative D call TRBD1 (6 bases). This CDR3 has 14 residues. V was cut by 6 bases and J by 2 bases, with 13 bases left in between. CDR1 and CDR2 from the germline V gene are MDHEN and SYDVKM. The CDR3 spells CASSLQGGNYGYTF. The CDR3 DNA follows: TGTGCCAGCAGCTTACAGGGTGGAAACTATGGCTACACCTTC.

As regards this clone: Sequence at one end of the junction differs from germline and may be a read error. V gene TRBV7-7 combines with J gene TRBJ1-2; D remains ambiguous. Germline V gene sequence: CDR1 SSHAT, CDR2 FNYEAQ (reference sequence). The CDR3 has 12 residues. CDR3 nucleotides: TGTGCTAGCAGCTCTGTCCGGGAGGGCTACACCTTC. Its protein product is CASSSVREGYTF.

This rearrangement joins TRBV7-9 to TRBJ1-5; TRBD1 is a possible D gene (5 bases). The CDR3 length is 13 residues. V lost 4 bases and J lost 5, with 9 bases in between. Germline loops: CDR1 SEHNR, CDR2 FQNEAQ (reference sequence). DNA for the CDR3: TGTGCCAGCAGCTATACAGGTGATCAGCCCCAGCATTTT. Protein sequence: CASSYTGDQPQHF.

The CDR3 here is CASSKDREGSSYYGYTF. The CDR3 DNA follows: TGTGCCAGCAGCAAAGATCGAGAGGGAAGTAGTTACTATGGCTACACCTTC. The V gene is TRBV21-1, the J gene TRBJ1-2. TRBV21-1 is described as a pseudogene. The CDR3 sequence is 17 residues long.

J is TRBJ2-5 and V is TRBV24-1, with D hard to call. Trimming cost V 4 bases and J 5 bases, with 13 bases left between them. Germline-derived CDR1 and CDR2 are KGHDR and SFDVKD. The CDR3 runs 14 residues. CDR3 in DNA: TGTGCCACCAGTGACCATGGGCAGCCGGAGACCCAGTACTTC. Translated: CATSDHGQPETQYF.

The rearrangement links TRBV29-1 to TRBJ1-2; TRBD1 might be the D (5 bases). Germline V gene sequence: CDR1 SQVTM, CDR2 ANQGSEA. This CDR3 comprises 12 residues. V shed 7 bases and J shed 4 bases, with 13 bases lying between them. The CDR3 loop reads CSALDSLYGYTF. For the CDR3, the DNA is TGCAGCGCCCTAGACAGCCTCTATGGCTACACCTTC.